This T cell receptor beta chain derives from a study of early T cells in non-severe SARS-CoV-2 infection. Unique molecular identifiers (one per individual cDNA molecule) were attached. TCRdb re-called the 5' RACE reads through MiXCR, storing one row per CDR3 protein. The table shows around 57,000 distinct CDR3 sequences, with under 15% occurring only once. This clonotype was counted many times. Antigen: not known. The CDR3 runs to 11 residues. Germline loops: CDR1 MNHEY, CDR2 SVGEGT. V was clipped by 4 bases and J by 12 bases, with 10 bases between them. General observations from the study: The study's VDJdb matching favored anti-spike CD8 responses and missed private and CD4 specificities.

Sequencing was done on a sample of whole blood. The chain carries TRBV6-2 or TRBV6-3 and TRBJ2-1; the D is unclear. This TCR was recovered from an adult who was a healthcare worker with PCR-confirmed SARS-CoV-2 infection or an uninfected control (not recorded which). The CDR3 coding sequence is TGTGCCAGCAGTTCCGGGCCCGGGCAGTTCTTC. The encoded protein is CASSSGPGQFF.